These T cell receptor beta chains were read from a single sample in a study of T cells in Graves' hyperthyroidism and ophthalmopathy. A single record per CDR3 protein comes from TCRdb applying MiXCR to the multiplex PCR reads. The data contain some 350,000 distinct CDR3 sequences, 20% to 30% of them singletons. The material sequenced was blood. The receptor source for this set is a man in his fifties or sixties with Graves' hyperthyroidism. Both conserved end residues are trimmed from each CDR3. The D gene is left open where the match is weak. Clone size appears in some rows only: once, few, many, or a class for an expanded clone.

d_gene,v_gene,j_gene,abundance,CDR3aa
.,TRBV7-8,TRBJ2-5,many,ASSFDGDQETQY
TRBD2,TRBV7-9,TRBJ2-3,many,ASSLGVAGGTDTQY
.,TRBV10-3,TRBJ1-2,.,AISEGGDYGYT
TRBD1,TRBV15,TRBJ2-5,.,ATSRFETGYQATQY
TRBD1,TRBV12-3/TRBV12-4,TRBJ1-4,few,ASSYRGQNEKLF
.,TRBV7-2,TRBJ1-3,.,ASSPGRLSGNTIY
TRBD2,TRBV28,TRBJ2-3,few,ASSRGLAGASGSTDTQY
TRBD2,TRBV11-2,TRBJ2-3,many,ASSSGRAGTQY
.,TRBV15,TRBJ2-1,.,ATSRVGSGNNEQF
TRBD2,TRBV3-1,TRBJ2-1,few,ASSPLESGKYNEQF
.,TRBV7-2,TRBJ2-5,few,ASSEGPGLETQY
.,TRBV9,TRBJ2-7,few,ASSPDIKTYEQY
.,TRBV5-5,TRBJ1-2,.,ASSLGAIMGGYT
.,TRBV6-5,TRBJ1-4,.,ASSYQTGWEKLF
.,TRBV20-1,TRBJ1-2,.,SAIVDTTNYGYT
.,TRBV12-3/TRBV12-4,TRBJ1-2,few,ASSLGEYGYT
TRBD2,TRBV6-1,TRBJ2-3,few,ASSEMDSGDPISDTQY
TRBD1,TRBV27,TRBJ2-3,few,ASSLSYGTGEGDTQY
.,TRBV24-1,TRBJ2-1,.,ATILDCGTPNEQF
TRBD1,TRBV28,TRBJ1-5,few,ASSLIGQGSNQPQH
.,TRBV5-6,TRBJ2-7,few,ASSLFSGGSYEQY
.,TRBV29-1,TRBJ2-5,.,SVGVGADQETQY
.,TRBV7-9,TRBJ2-7,.,ASSLFEGHLRAYEQY
TRBD2,TRBV12-3/TRBV12-4,TRBJ2-1,few,ASSSHHRTSGIHEQF
TRBD2,TRBV7-9,TRBJ2-1,few,ASSLALAGDQQF
TRBD1,TRBV2,TRBJ1-2,many,ASSLEGASYGYT
TRBD2,TRBV6-1,TRBJ2-4,once,ASSGLAGDPAKNIQY
.,TRBV28,TRBJ2-7,many,ASSFWSVTYEQY
TRBD2,TRBV3-1,TRBJ2-2,.,ASSPLAGVMRTGELF
.,TRBV5-5,TRBJ1-2,.,ASYSSNYGYT
TRBD2,TRBV20-1,TRBJ2-7,.,SARPKAGSYEQY
.,TRBV5-1,TRBJ2-1,few,ASSRGSEQF
TRBD2,TRBV30,TRBJ2-7,.,AWLGRESYEQY
.,TRBV15,TRBJ2-7,few,ATSRKGASYEQY
.,TRBV6-6,TRBJ2-7,.,ASSYTDRYEQY
.,TRBV7-2,TRBJ2-2,few,ASSLAGGVNTGELF
TRBD2,TRBV6-1,TRBJ2-3,many,ASSSGGGGDTQY
TRBD2,TRBV7-6,TRBJ2-5,few,ASSSGTNYETQY
TRBD1,TRBV19,TRBJ1-5,few,ASSIGPRQGANNQPQH
TRBD1,TRBV13,TRBJ2-7,many,ASSHRDRVYEQY
TRBD2,TRBV5-1,TRBJ2-5,.,ASSLTSGTQTQY
.,TRBV28,TRBJ2-7,few,ASTSGESYEQY
.,TRBV2,TRBJ1-5,.,ASSEGDSLWLTQH
.,TRBV7-9,TRBJ2-5,few,ASSPGGGETQY
.,TRBV6-5,TRBJ2-3,.,ASSYSISTDTQY
TRBD2,TRBV24-1,TRBJ2-1,few,ATSDPVTSGSTEQF
.,TRBV3-1,TRBJ1-3,.,ASSRSRDNSGNTIY
.,TRBV6-5,TRBJ1-2,few,ASSYPGYYGYT
TRBD1,TRBV6-1,TRBJ2-2,few,ASSSDRLGREKDTGELF
.,TRBV20-1,TRBJ1-5,many,SARQGNQPQH
.,TRBV5-5,TRBJ2-1,few,ASSLWENEQF